The source of this TCR beta chain is a study of cytomegalovirus exposure and HLA in healthy donors. Use of 60 Vbeta and 13 Jbeta primers characterized the PCR. Profiling relied on immunoSEQ multiplex PCR, and the TCRdb table lists in-frame clones only, not all of them. Its table lists approximately 110,000 clones. Germline V gives CDR1 LNHNV, CDR2 YYDKDF (reference sequence). V lost 1 base to trimming and J lost 4 bases; unmatched junction nucleotides: 6. CDR3 length: 15 amino acids. The chain carries TRBV15 and TRBJ1-2, with 7 bases fitting TRBD1. Sequenced sample: PBMCs. This clonotype was obtained from a man in his forties or fifties in good health and CMV-seronegative. The CDR3 protein is CATSRGQRDSYGYTF. The CDR3, as DNA: TGTGCCACCAGCAGAGGCCAACGGGACAGCTATGGCTACACCTTC. Drawing the rest from reference TRBV15 and TRBJ1-2, the complete variable domain is DAMVIQNPRYQVTQFGKPVTLSCSQTLNHNVMYWYQQKSSQAPKLLFHYYDKDFNNEADTPDNFQSRRPNTSFCFLDIRSPGLGDTAMYLCATSRGQRDSYGYTFGSGTRLTVV.